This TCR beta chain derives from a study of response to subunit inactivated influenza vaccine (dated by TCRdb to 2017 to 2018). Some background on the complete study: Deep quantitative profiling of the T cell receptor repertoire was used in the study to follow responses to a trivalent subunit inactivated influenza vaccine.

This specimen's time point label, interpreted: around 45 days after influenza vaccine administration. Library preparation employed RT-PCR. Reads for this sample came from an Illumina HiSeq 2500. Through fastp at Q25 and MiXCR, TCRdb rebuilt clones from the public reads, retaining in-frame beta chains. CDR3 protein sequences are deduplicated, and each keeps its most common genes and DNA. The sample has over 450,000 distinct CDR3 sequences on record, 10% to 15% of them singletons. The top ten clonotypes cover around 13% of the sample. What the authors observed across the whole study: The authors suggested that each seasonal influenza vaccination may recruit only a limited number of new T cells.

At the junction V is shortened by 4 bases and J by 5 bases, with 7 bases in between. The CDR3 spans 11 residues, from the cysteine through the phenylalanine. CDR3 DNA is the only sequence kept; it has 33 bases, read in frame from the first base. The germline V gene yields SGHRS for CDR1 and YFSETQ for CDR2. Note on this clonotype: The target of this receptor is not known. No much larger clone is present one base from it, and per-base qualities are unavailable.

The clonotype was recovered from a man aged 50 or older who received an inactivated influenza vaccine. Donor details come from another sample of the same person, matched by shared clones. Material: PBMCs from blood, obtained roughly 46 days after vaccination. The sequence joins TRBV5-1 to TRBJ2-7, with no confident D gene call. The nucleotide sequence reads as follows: TGCGCCAGCAGCGGAAGGGACGAGCAGTACTTC. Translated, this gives CASSGRDEQYF.